This TCR beta chain originates from a study of early T cells in non-severe SARS-CoV-2 infection (dated by TCRdb to the early 2020s). Notes on the research overall: Because TCR sequencing was done on bulk RNA from unsorted whole blood, the alpha and beta chains could not be paired.

This clonotype appeared many times. Its binding antigen is unknown. Base qualities are not recorded, but no much larger clone differs from it by a single base. Paper-wide results and their limitations: VDJdb matching was skewed toward anti-spike CD8 responses and likely underestimated virus-specific expansions by missing private and CD4 specificities.

Set within a cohort of healthcare workers in London, UK, this nested case-control study involved weekly PCR testing of nasopharyngeal swabs along with blood sampling. Between 23 and 31 March 2020, the week of the UK lockdown, healthcare workers were enrolled and then followed up weekly for as long as 16 weeks. CDR1 SGHRS and CDR2 YFSETQ are derived from the germline V gene. Reading from cysteine to phenylalanine, the CDR3 counts 15 amino acids. The retained sequence is limited to the CDR3, 45 bases, with the frame set at the first base. Compared with germline, V lacks 1 base and J lacks 1 base; bases without a gene match: 3. Libraries were prepared through 5' RACE. TCRdb lists the instrument as NextSeq 500. Unique molecular identifiers were attached to individual cDNA molecules in the TCR library protocol so that sequencing error and PCR bias could be corrected. TCR alpha and beta chains were both sequenced, and the abundances of alpha and beta sequences in each sample were closely correlated with each other. The study's own analysis went as follows. V gene, J gene and CDR3 annotation of TCR sequences was performed with Decombinator V4. TCRs were defined as expanded if a significant change between any two time points was detected under a Poisson model with p below 0.0001. TCR abundances were normalised to the total number of TCRs sequenced per sample and expressed as counts per million. TRAV1-2 paired with TRAJ12, TRAJ20 or TRAJ33 defined MAIT TCRs, while TRAV10 paired with TRAJ18 defined iNKT TCRs. A search of VDJdb, accessed on 1 November 2021, was run for TCRs annotated to CMV, EBV and SARS-CoV-2, with TCRs annotated for multiple antigens excluded. TCRdb trimmed the raw reads at Q25, called clones with MiXCR and kept productive beta chains. Every distinct CDR3 protein forms one entry, paired with its most common genes and DNA. These V and J calls are TCRdb output, not the study's own analysis. Within this sample are under 100,000 distinct CDR3 sequences, with about 10% of them counted one time only. The ten most abundant clones make up around 4.7% of the sample.

The sequence was collected from an adult who was a healthcare worker with PCR-confirmed SARS-CoV-2 infection or an uninfected control (not recorded which). The sequenced material came from whole blood. This receptor chain uses TRBV5-1 and TRBJ2-3, with TRBD2 matching 7 junction bases. CDR3 protein: CASSLILAGTDTQYF. The nucleotide sequence is given as TGCGCCAGCAGCTTGATTCTAGCGGGCACAGATACGCAGTATTTT.